The sequence of this T cell receptor beta chain was determined in a study of sequential checkpoint blockade in melanoma. The CDR3 loop spans 14 amino acids. Germline assignment: CDR1 MDHEN and CDR2 SYDVKM. V was clipped by 1 base and J by 5 bases; unmatched bases: 2. Sample treatment: randomized to nivolumab then ipilimumab (arm A) or the reverse (arm B). Patients had received no earlier DNA-damaging chemotherapy. Measured with immunoSEQ multiplex PCR; TCRdb has only the in-frame clones, and not every one. The sample shows about 8,200 clones, approximately 54% of them seen only once. This receptor was identified in a human donor with melanoma. The input for sequencing was CD8+ T cells sorted from blood (inferred from file names), taken from a patient given nivolumab and ipilimumab in sequence. The rearrangement joins TRBV28 to TRBJ2-7; TRBD2 aligns across 10 bases. The CDR3: CASSLSSGGHEQYF. The CDR3, as DNA: TGTGCCAGCAGTTTATCTAGCGGGGGTCACGAGCAGTACTTC.